The 27 T cell receptor beta chains listed next were all sequenced from one sample in a study of tumor-infiltrating lymphocytes in primary liver carcinoma. Alongside blood RNA obtained from unsorted whole blood, germline DNA was also extracted. Synthesis of TCR beta cDNA was carried out from about 500 ng total RNA with a constant-region primer. The TCR beta library was amplified through three nested multiplex PCR rounds in a modified ARM-PCR procedure. Amplification in the first two PCR rounds was performed using TRBV1-TRBV30 forward primers and a C-beta reverse primer for 10 cycles each. TCRdb independently ran MiXCR on the multiplex PCR reads; one entry per CDR3 protein. The sample gives 200,000 or so distinct CDR3 sequences, about 65% of which show up once; around 7.1% is in the top ten. Sequenced sample: peripheral blood. The receptors originated from an older woman with primary liver carcinoma and hepatitis B virus infection.

J is TRBJ1-1 and V is TRBV7-8; D is unresolved. The CDR3 has 11 amino acids. The ends were cut back, 0 bases at V and 10 bases at J, with 6 bases in the middle. Germline V gene sequence: CDR1 SGHVS, CDR2 FQNEAQ. CDR3 amino acids: CASSLAEPAFF. CDR3 nucleotide sequence: TGTGCCAGCAGCTTAGCGGAGCCAGCTTTCTTT.

V usage is TRBV29-1 and J usage is TRBJ2-1, with D perhaps TRBD1 (6 bases). The CDR3 covers 15 residues. CDR1 and CDR2 from the germline V gene are SQVTM and ANQGSEA. The V end lost 7 bases, the J end lost 10 bases, and 26 bases lay between the germline ends. CDR3 bases: TGCAGCGCCGCAGGGACAACGAGGGAACATTACGAGCAGTTCTTC. This translates into CSAAGTTREHYEQFF.

About this clonotype: A junction end diverges from the germline sequence, so it may reflect a read error. The rearrangement joins TRBV11-2 to TRBJ2-5; D is undetermined. The CDR3 is made up of 15 amino acids. Germline CDR1 reads SGHAT; CDR2 reads FQNNGV. The CDR3 reads CARSLIRQIQETQYF. In nucleotides, the CDR3 is TGTGCCAGAAGCTTAATTCGGCAGATCCAAGAGACCCAGTACTTC.

Concerning this clonotype: A much larger clone is a single base away; this may be a read error. J is TRBJ2-1 and V is TRBV6-1, with TRBD1 matching 9 bases. The CDR3 loop spans 13 amino acids. V lost 2 bases and J lost 15; bases outside the gene matches: 8. Germline loops: CDR1 MNHNS, CDR2 SASEGT. In DNA form, the CDR3 reads TGTGCCAGCAGTGAAATTTCGGGACAGGGAAGGTTCTTC. Its translation is CASSEISGQGRFF.

This clonotype was observed a few times. The rearrangement uses TRBV30 and TRBJ1-3, with D possibly TRBD1 on 5 matching bases. The germline gives CDR1 GTSNPN, CDR2 SVGIG (reference sequence). V was clipped by 0 bases and J by 4 bases, with 13 bases between them. The CDR3 sequence is 15 residues long. CDR3 bases: TGTGCCTGGAGTGTCGGGCCGGGGCCAGGAAACACCATATATTTT. This gives the protein CAWSVGPGPGNTIYF.

The genes are TRBV28 and TRBJ2-1; TRBD2 matches at 11 bases. CDR1 is MDHEN and CDR2 is SYDVKM in the germline V gene. The CDR3 runs to 19 residues. V dropped 4 bases and J dropped 5; count of bases not matched to a gene: 16. Here the CDR3 DNA reads TGTGCCAGCAGTTCCGCCCTGACTAGCGGGATTCGTGGGGACAATGAGCAGTTCTTC. Translated: CASSSALTSGIRGDNEQFF.

This chain links TRBV12-3 or TRBV12-4 with TRBJ1-1; D ambiguous. The CDR3 spans 13 residues. The CDR3 region is CTNSLGGNTEAFF. CDR3 in DNA: TGTACCAACAGTTTGGGCGGGAACACTGAAGCTTTCTTT.

The chain recombines TRBV7-9 with TRBJ2-3, with no clear D. The V and J ends lost 6 bases and 4 bases respectively, with 20 bases between them. Germline V CDR1 and CDR2: SEHNR, FQNEAQ (reference sequence). The CDR3 runs to 16 residues. The CDR3 nucleotides are TGTGCCAGCAGTTTCTACCGAGACCACCTGGCAGATACGCAGTATTTT. Translation: CASSFYRDHLADTQYF.

A remark on this clonotype: One end of the junction fails to match germline, which may point to a read error. The genes are TRBV11-2 and TRBJ2-7; 7 positions agree with TRBD1. Per the germline V gene, CDR1 is SGHAT and CDR2 is FQNNGV. The CDR3 consists of 15 residues. The CDR3 bases are TGTGCCGGCAGCTTGTGGACAGGCGACTCCTACGAACAGTACTTC. Residues: CAGSLWTGDSYEQYF.

About this clonotype: Its ends do not fully match the called genes, so a read error is possible. J is TRBJ1-1 and V is TRBV4-1, with TRBD1 as a possible D gene (5 bases). The CDR3 totals 12 residues. Germline CDR1 is MGHRA and CDR2 is YSYEKL. The chain's CDR3 is CASSAGNIEAFF. The DNA of the CDR3 is TGCGCCAGTAGCGCAGGGAACATTGAAGCTTTCTTT.

As regards this clonotype: A much larger clone differs from this one at a single base, so this may be a read error. Here the CDR3 reads CASHDGSGNTIYF. CDR3 nucleotides: TGTGCCAGCCACGACGGCTCTGGAAACACCATATATTTT. The chain links TRBV6-5 to TRBJ1-3; D not resolved. In germline, CDR1 is MNHEY, CDR2 SVGAGI. The V end was cut by 8 bases, the J end by 0 bases, with 8 bases between. The CDR3 consists of 13 residues.

In this sample, this clonotype turned up a few times. V is TRBV25-1 and J is TRBJ2-5, with 7 bases identical to TRBD2. Germline V gene sequence: CDR1 MGHDK, CDR2 SYGVNS. V gave up 3 bases and J gave up 5 bases; unmatched junction bases: 9. The CDR3 covers 15 residues. The CDR3 bases are TGTGCCAGCAGTGATTGGGGCGGGAGAAGTGAGACCCAGTACTTC. This translates into CASSDWGGRSETQYF.

The chain uses TRBV7-8 and TRBJ2-1, with D possibly TRBD2 on 6 matching bases. Between the trimmed V and J ends, which lost 6 bases and 2 bases, there was a span of 14 bases. The CDR3 contains 15 residues. Germline loops: CDR1 SGHVS, CDR2 FQNEAQ. The CDR3 protein is CASRGGSDTYNEQFF. The CDR3, as DNA: TGTGCCAGCAGGGGAGGTTCCGACACCTACAATGAGCAGTTCTTC.

In this sample, this clonotype turned up many times. This chain links TRBV5-6 with TRBJ2-7; 7 bases are a match to TRBD2. Germline V lookup: CDR1 SGHDT, CDR2 YYEEEE. After removal of 1 base from V and 2 bases from J, the junction contained 6 bases not matched to a gene. The CDR3 is made up of 15 amino acids. The CDR3 region has the DNA TGTGCCAGCAGCTTGAGTGGGAGGGAACCCTACGAGCAGTACTTC. This encodes CASSLSGREPYEQYF.

To note about this clonotype: A junction end diverges from the germline sequence, so it may reflect a read error. This chain uses TRBV12-3 or TRBV12-4 with TRBJ1-1; D gene ambiguous. The CDR3 extends over 12 amino acids. CDR3 nucleotide sequence: TGTGCCAGCAGTCCAAATTCCCGAGAAGTTTTCTTT. It specifies CASSPNSREVFF.

Note on this clonotype: This clone may be a read error of a much larger clone one base away. The chain carries TRBV12-3 or TRBV12-4 and TRBJ2-1; 8 bases fit TRBD2. Germline trimming cut 6 bases from V and 0 bases from J; bases unmatched to any gene: 4. The CDR3 spans 15 residues. The DNA of the CDR3 is TGTGCCAGCAGCACGGGACTAGGCTCCTACAATGAGCAGTTCTTC. It codes for CASSTGLGSYNEQFF.

The V gene is TRBV11-3, the J gene TRBJ1-2, with D uncertain. CDR1 and CDR2 (germline): SGHNT, YENEEA. V dropped 5 bases and J dropped 10 bases, with 17 bases sitting between them. The CDR3 extends over 13 amino acids. DNA of the CDR3: TGTGCCAGCAGCCCCCCACGGGTCTTTGTCTACACCTTC. This codes for CASSPPRVFVYTF. Drawing the rest from reference TRBV11-3 and TRBJ1-2, the complete variable domain is EAGVVQSPRYKIIEKKQPVAFWCNPISGHNTLYWYLQNLGQGPELLIRYENEEAVDDSQLPKDRFSAERLKGVDSTLKIQPAELGDSAVYLCASSPPRVFVYTFGSGTRLTVV.

Concerning this clonotype itself: The junction shows a germline mismatch at one end, possibly a read error. The V gene is TRBV29-1, the J gene TRBJ2-1; D might be TRBD1 or TRBD2, each matching 5 bases. CDR3 length equals 14 residues. Germline V lookup: CDR1 SQVTM, CDR2 ANQGSEA. The CDR3 DNA reads as TGCAGCGTTGTGGGGACCGATTCCTACAATGAGCTGTTCTTC. Protein product: CSVVGTDSYNELFF.

In regard to this clonotype: A junction boundary mismatches the germline segment, possibly from a read error. The gene calls are TRBV11-2 and TRBJ2-3; D is tentatively TRBD1 or TRBD2 (6 bases each). The V gene's germline CDR1 is SGHAT and CDR2 FQNNGV. The CDR3 sequence is 15 residues long. CDR3 residues: CASSLQRGDLDTQYF. The DNA for the CDR3 is TGTGCCAGCAGCCTACAGAGGGGGGACTTAGATACCCAGTATTTT. Full variable domain (missing parts from reference TRBV11-2 and TRBJ2-3): EAGVAQSPRYKIIEKRQSVAFWCNPISGHATLYWYQQILGQGPKLLIQFQNNGVVDDSQLPKDRFSAERLKGVDSTLKIQPAKLEDSAVYLCASSLQRGDLDTQYFGPGTRLTVL.

With regard to this clonotype: A read error is likely, as this CDR3 ends without the conserved phenylalanine or tryptophan. The rearrangement joins TRBV4-2 to TRBJ2-3; D tentatively reads TRBD1 or TRBD2 (6 bases each). Germline lookup yields CDR1 LGHNA and CDR2 YNFKEQ. The CDR3 covers 16 residues. Written as DNA, the CDR3 is TGTGTCAGCAGCCAAGACGGGGTGGGGGGCGCAGATACGCAGTATTTA. Its protein is CVSSQDGVGGADTQYL.

Note on this clonotype: A single base separates this from a much larger clone, so it may be a read error. The CDR3 DNA reads as TGTGCCAGCAAGAATAATGGGGTGACCACCGGGGAGCCGTTTTTT. It yields the protein CASKNNGVTTGEPFF. This chain uses TRBV6-5 with TRBJ2-2, with a possible D match to TRBD2 (5 bases). The germline V gene has CDR1 MNHEY and CDR2 SVGAGI. This CDR3 is 15 amino acids long.

Turning to this clonotype: One end of the junction does not line up with germline, which may come from a read error. The V call is TRBV10-3, the J call TRBJ2-7; 9 bases are shared with TRBD1. The CDR3 sequence is 17 residues long. Germline-derived CDR1 and CDR2 are ENHRY and SYGVKD. This CDR3 reads CAVSESILGTGTCEQYF. The CDR3, as DNA: TGTGCCGTCAGTGAGTCGATTTTAGGGACAGGGACCTGCGAGCAGTACTTC.

The CDR3, as DNA: TGTGCCAGCAGCCGATATGACAGCCGCACCACAGATACGCAGTATTTT. It encodes CASSRYDSRTTDTQYF. The gene calls are TRBV11-3 and TRBJ2-3, with TRBD1 as a possible D gene (5 bases). V was pared by 5 bases and J by 2 bases, with 17 bases between. Germline V gene sequence: CDR1 SGHNT, CDR2 YENEEA. The CDR3 has 16 amino acids.

This clonotype was detected many times. This rearrangement joins TRBV6-2 or TRBV6-3 to TRBJ1-6; D gene uncertain. The germline CDR1 and CDR2 sequences are MNHEY and SVGEGT. V was pared by 6 bases and J by 4 bases, with 4 bases between. The CDR3 contains 12 residues. This CDR3 reads CASRGYNSPLHF. The CDR3 DNA is TGTGCCAGCAGGGGGTATAATTCACCCCTCCACTTT.

As concerns this clonotype: A junction boundary mismatches the germline segment, possibly from a read error. The J gene is TRBJ2-2, the V gene TRBV11-2; 8 bases fit TRBD2. This CDR3 region has 17 residues. In germline, CDR1 is SGHAT, CDR2 FQNNGV. CDR3 amino acids: CASSLGQAGVLTGVLFF. The DNA for the CDR3 is TGTGCCAGCAGCTTAGGGCAAGCGGGAGTGCTCACCGGGGTGCTGTTTTTT.

On this clonotype itself: A read error is likely, as this CDR3 ends without the conserved phenylalanine or tryptophan. The rearrangement joins TRBV11-1 to TRBJ2-7; the D gene is possibly TRBD1 (5 bases). Germline CDR1 and CDR2: SGHAT and FQDESV (reference sequence). The CDR3 is 11 amino acids. Trimming removed 7 bases at V and 7 bases at J, with 11 bases between. CDR3 amino acids: CASTGNDEQYL. Written as DNA, the CDR3 is TGTGCCAGCACAGGGAATGATGAGCAGTACTTG.

Comment on this clonotype: The CDR3 does not close with the conserved phenylalanine or tryptophan, likely indicating a read error. V usage is TRBV4-2 and J usage is TRBJ1-1, with D tentatively TRBD1 (6 bases). The CDR3 extends over 16 amino acids. V shed 0 bases and J shed 5 bases, with 16 bases lying between them. CDR1 LGHNA and CDR2 YNFKEQ come from the germline V gene. The CDR3 here is CASSQDRGGGRTEAFL. As DNA, the CDR3 is TGTGCCAGCAGCCAAGACCGTGGGGGCGGGAGGACTGAAGCTTTCTTA.